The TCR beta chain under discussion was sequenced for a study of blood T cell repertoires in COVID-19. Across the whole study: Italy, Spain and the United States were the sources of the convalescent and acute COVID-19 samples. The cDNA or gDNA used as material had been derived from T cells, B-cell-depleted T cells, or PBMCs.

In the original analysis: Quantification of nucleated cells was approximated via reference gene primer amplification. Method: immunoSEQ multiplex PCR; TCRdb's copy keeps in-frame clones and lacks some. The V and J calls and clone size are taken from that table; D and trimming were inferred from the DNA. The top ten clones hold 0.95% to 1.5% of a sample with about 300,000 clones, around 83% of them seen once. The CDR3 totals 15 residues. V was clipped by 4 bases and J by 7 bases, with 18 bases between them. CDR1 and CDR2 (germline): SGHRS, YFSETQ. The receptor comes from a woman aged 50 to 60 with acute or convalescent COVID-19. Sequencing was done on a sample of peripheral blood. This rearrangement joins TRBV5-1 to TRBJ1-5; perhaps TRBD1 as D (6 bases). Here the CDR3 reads CASSDGDNPSQPQHF. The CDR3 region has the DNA TGCGCCAGCAGCGACGGGGACAATCCCTCCCAGCCCCAGCATTTT.